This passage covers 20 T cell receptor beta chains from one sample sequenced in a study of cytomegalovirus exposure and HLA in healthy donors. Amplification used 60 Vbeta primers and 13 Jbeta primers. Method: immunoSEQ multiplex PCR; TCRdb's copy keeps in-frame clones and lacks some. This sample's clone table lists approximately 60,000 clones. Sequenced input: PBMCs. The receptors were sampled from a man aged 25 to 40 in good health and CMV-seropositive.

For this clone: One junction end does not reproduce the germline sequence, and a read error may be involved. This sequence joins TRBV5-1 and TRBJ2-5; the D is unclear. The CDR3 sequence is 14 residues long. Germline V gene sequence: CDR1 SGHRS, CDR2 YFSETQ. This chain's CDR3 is CASSWNSYQENQYF. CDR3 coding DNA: TGCGCCAGCAGCTGGAATAGCTACCAAGAGAACCAGTACTTC. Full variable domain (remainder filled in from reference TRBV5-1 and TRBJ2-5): KAGVTQTPRYLIKTRGQQVTLSCSPISGHRSVSWYQQTPGQGLQFLFEYFSETQRNKGNFPGRFSGRQFSNSRSEMNVSTLELGDSALYLCASSWNSYQENQYFGPGTRLLVL.

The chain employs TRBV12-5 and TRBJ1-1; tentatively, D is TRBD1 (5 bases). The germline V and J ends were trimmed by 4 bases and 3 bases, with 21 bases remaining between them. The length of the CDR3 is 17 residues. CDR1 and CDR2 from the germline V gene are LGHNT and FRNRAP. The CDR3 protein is CASGSVGVGGVDTEAFF. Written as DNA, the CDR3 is TGTGCTAGTGGTTCGGTGGGGGTCGGGGGGGTCGACACTGAAGCTTTCTTT.

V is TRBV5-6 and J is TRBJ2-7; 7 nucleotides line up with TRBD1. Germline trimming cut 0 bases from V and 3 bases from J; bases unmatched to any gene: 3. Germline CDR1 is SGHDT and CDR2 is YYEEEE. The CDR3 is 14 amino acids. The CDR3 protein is CASSLGQGNYEQYF. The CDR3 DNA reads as TGTGCCAGCAGCTTGGGACAGGGCAACTACGAGCAGTACTTC. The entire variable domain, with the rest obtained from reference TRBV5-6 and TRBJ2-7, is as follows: DAGVTQSPTHLIKTRGQQVTLRCSPKSGHDTVSWYQQALGQGPQFIFQYYEEEERQRGNFPDRFSGHQFPNYSSELNVNALLLGDSALYLCASSLGQGNYEQYFGPGTRLTVT.

Here the CDR3 reads CASSARVSNQPQHF. As DNA, the CDR3 is TGTGCCAGCAGTGCCCGGGTTAGCAATCAGCCCCAGCATTTT. V and J are TRBV28 and TRBJ1-5, with D unclear. V lost 5 bases, J lost 0 bases, and 8 bases lay in between. This CDR3 is 14 amino acids long. Germline CDR1 reads MDHEN; CDR2 reads SYDVKM.

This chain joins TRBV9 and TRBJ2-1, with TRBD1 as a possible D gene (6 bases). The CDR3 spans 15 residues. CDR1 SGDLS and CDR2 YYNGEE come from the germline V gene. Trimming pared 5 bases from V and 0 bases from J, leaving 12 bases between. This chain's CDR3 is CASSYQGSSYNEQFF. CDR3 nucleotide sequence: TGTGCCAGCAGTTACCAGGGGAGCTCCTACAATGAGCAGTTCTTC.

CDR3 coding DNA: TGTGCCAGCAGCGTAGGGTGGGGGTTGGGCGGACAGAACTATGGCTACACCTTC. Translating gives CASSVGWGLGGQNYGYTF. The rearrangement uses TRBV9 and TRBJ1-2, with D tentatively TRBD1 (6 bases). The CDR3 is 18 residues long. Trimming took 0 bases from V and 2 from J, leaving 20 bases between them. Germline-derived CDR1 and CDR2 are SGDLS and YYNGEE.

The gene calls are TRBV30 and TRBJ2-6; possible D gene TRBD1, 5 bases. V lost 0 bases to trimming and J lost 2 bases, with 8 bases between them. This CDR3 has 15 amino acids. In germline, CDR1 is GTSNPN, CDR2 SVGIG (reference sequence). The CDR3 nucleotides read TGTGCCTGGAGTGTGGGGCGAACTGGGGCCAACGTCCTGACTTTC. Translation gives CAWSVGRTGANVLTF.

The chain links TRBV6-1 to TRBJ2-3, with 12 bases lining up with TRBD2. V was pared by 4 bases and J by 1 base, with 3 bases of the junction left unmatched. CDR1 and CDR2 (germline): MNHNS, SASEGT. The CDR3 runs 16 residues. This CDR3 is CASSVASGRGTDTQYF. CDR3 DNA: TGTGCCAGCAGTGTGGCTAGCGGGAGGGGCACAGATACGCAGTATTTT.

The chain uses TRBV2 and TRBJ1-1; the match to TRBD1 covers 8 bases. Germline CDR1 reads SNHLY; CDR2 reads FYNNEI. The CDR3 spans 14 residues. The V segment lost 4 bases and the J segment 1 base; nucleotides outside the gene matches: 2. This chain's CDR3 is CASSGQGANTEAFF. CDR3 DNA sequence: TGTGCCAGCAGTGGTCAGGGGGCGAACACTGAAGCTTTCTTT.

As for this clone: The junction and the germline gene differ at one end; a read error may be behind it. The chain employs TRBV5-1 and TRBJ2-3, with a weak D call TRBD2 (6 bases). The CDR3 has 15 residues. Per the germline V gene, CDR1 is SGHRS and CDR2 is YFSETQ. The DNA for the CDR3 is TGCGCCAGCAGCTCGACTGTCACTAGCACAGATAAGCAGTATTTT. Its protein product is CASSSTVTSTDKQYF.

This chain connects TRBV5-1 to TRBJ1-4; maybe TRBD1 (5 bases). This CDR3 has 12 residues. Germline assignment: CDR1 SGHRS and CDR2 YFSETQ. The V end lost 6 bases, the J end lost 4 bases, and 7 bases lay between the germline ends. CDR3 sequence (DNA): TGCGCCAGCACGGGGGTTAATGAAAAACTGTTTTTT. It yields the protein CASTGVNEKLFF.

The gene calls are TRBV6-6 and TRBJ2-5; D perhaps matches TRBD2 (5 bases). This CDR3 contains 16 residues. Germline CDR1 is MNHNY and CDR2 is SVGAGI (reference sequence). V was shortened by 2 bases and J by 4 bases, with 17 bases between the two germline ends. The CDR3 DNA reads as TGTGCCAGCAGTTACGTGAGCGGTGAACCCTCAGAGACCCAGTACTTC. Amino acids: CASSYVSGEPSETQYF.

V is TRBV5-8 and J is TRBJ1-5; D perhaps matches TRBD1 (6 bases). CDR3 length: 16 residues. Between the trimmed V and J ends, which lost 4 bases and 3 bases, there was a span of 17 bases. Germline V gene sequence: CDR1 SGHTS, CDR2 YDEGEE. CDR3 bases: TGTGCCAGCAGCCTCCTTGGGGGGGCCGACAATCAGCCCCAGCATTTT. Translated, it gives CASSLLGGADNQPQHF.

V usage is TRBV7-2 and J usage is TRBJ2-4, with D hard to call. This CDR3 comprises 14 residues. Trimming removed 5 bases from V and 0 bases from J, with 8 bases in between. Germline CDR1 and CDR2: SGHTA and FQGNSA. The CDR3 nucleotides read TGTGCCAGCAGCCCCGAACTAGCCAAAAACATTCAGTACTTC. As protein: CASSPELAKNIQYF.

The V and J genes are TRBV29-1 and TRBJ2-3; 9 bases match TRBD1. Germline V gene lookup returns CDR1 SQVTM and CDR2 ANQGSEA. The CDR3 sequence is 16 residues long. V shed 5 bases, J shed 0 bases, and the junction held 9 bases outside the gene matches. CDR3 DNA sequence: TGCAGCGTTCCCCGGGACAGGGAGGGGAGCACAGATACGCAGTATTTT. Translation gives CSVPRDREGSTDTQYF.

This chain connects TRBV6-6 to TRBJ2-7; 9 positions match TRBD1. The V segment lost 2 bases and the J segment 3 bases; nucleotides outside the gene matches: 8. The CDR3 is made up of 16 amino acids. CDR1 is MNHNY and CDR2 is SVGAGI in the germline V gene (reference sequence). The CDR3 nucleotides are TGTGCCAGCAGTTACCCCGCGGGACAGGGTATCTACGAGCAGTACTTC. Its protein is CASSYPAGQGIYEQYF.

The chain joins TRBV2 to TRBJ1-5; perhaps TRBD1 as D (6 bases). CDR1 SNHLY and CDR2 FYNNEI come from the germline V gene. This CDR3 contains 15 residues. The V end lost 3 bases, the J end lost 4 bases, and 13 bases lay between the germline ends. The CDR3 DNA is TGTGCCAGCAGTGACGGGGGGCCGGGGAATCAGCCCCAGCATTTT. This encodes CASSDGGPGNQPQHF.

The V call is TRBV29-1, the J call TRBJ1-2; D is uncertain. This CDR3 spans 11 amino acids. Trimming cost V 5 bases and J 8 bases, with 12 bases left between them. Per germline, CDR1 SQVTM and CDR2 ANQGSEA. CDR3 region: CSVHHSFGYTF. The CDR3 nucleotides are TGCAGCGTTCATCATAGTTTCGGCTACACCTTC. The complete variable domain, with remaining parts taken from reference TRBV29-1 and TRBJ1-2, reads SAVISQKPSRDICQRGTSLTIQCQVDSQVTMMFWYRQQPGQSLTLIATANQGSEATYESGFVIDKFPISRPNLTFSTLTVSNMSPEDSSIYLCSVHHSFGYTFGSGTRLTVV.

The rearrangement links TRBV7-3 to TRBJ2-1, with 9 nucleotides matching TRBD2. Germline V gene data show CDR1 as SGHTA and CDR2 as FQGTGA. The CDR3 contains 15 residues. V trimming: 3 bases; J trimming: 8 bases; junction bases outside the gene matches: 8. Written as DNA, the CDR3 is TGTGCCAGCAGCTTCCTAGCGGGATCCCTCGATGAGCAGTTCTTC. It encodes CASSFLAGSLDEQFF.

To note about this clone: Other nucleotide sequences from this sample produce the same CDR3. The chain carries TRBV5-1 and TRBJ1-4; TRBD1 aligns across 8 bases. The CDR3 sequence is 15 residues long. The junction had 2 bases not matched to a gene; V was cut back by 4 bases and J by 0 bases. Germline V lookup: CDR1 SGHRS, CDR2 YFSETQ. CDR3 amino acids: CASSLTGATNEKLFF. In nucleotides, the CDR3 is TGCGCCAGCAGCCTGACAGGGGCAACTAATGAAAAACTGTTTTTT.